The subject of this entry is one T cell receptor (beta chain). Antigen specificity is unknown. The assay was immunoSEQ multiplex PCR, and TCRdb's table has in-frame clones only and misses some. The sample has 130,000 to 150,000 clones; roughly 91% are singletons. The CDR3 is made up of 14 amino acids. V dropped 0 bases and J dropped 3 bases, with 3 bases sitting between them. CDR1 is SGHTA and CDR2 is FQGNSA in the germline V gene. These data belong to a study of graft-versus-host responses after intestinal transplantation. Study at large: Recipients had multivisceral, liver-intestinal, or isolated intestinal transplants.

Study-level findings and limits: There were GvH clones found in recipient marrow, and some of them appeared first in ileum or blood.

The sequence was obtained from a human donor who received an intestinal transplant. The rearrangement uses TRBV7-2 and TRBJ1-6; D gene unclear. Sequencing was performed on unstimulated CD4+ T cells sorted from spleen or lymph node cells, taken before intestinal transplant. The CDR3 DNA reads as TGTGCCAGCAGCTTAGCAGACTATAATTCACCCCTCCACTTT. Translating gives CASSLADYNSPLHF. Complete variable domain (other parts from reference TRBV7-2 and TRBJ1-6): GAGVSQSPSNKVTEKGKDVELRCDPISGHTALYWYRQSLGQGLEFLIYFQGNSAPDKSGLPSDRFSAERTGGSVSTLTIQRTQQEDSAVYLCASSLADYNSPLHFGNGTRLTVT.